This TCR beta chain was found in a study of cytomegalovirus exposure and HLA in healthy donors. Assay: immunoSEQ multiplex PCR; the TCRdb copy retains only in-frame clones and omits some. The top ten clones hold about 3% of a sample with some 54,000 clones, 90% of them seen once. The CDR3 has 15 residues. CDR1 and CDR2 from the germline V gene are KGHSH and LQKENI. V lost 4 bases, J lost 1 base, and 14 bases lay in between. Points on this clone: Its cognate antigen is unknown.

Overall study findings and caveats: Listed as cytomegalovirus-associated were 170 or so TCR beta chains. First-cohort TCR clusters were later found to tend to co-occur in the 120 or so validation repertoires.

This clonotype was sampled from a man between 18 and 29 years old in good health and CMV-seronegative. The J gene is TRBJ2-7, the V gene TRBV18; D remains unclear. Sequenced input: PBMCs. The CDR3 sequence: CASSLTTGFSYEQYF. CDR3 bases: TGTGCCAGCTCACTAACTACCGGGTTTTCCTACGAGCAGTACTTC.